The clone carrying this TCR beta chain showed up just a few times. The record originates from a study of patients and donors after allogeneic stem cell transplantation. TCRdb ran MiXCR on the RT-PCR reads and lists one entry per CDR3 protein. The data show about 160,000 distinct CDR3 sequences, roughly 35% seen once. Germline values: CDR1 DFQATT, CDR2 SNEGSKA (reference sequence). CDR3 length: 10 residues. Trimming took off 5 bases at V and 2 bases at J, with 2 bases between the two ends. The clonotype was recovered from a human donor who was either an allogeneic HSCT recipient or a stem cell or donor lymphocyte infusion donor (not recorded which). It is not recorded whose cells these are; they may come from a transplant donor. Sequences were obtained from blood, either unsorted or a sorted T cell fraction (not recorded which). The chain combines TRBV20-1 with TRBJ2-3; D is unresolved. CDR3 coding DNA: TGCAGTGCTCACACAGATACGCAGTATTTT. It yields the protein CSAHTDTQYF.